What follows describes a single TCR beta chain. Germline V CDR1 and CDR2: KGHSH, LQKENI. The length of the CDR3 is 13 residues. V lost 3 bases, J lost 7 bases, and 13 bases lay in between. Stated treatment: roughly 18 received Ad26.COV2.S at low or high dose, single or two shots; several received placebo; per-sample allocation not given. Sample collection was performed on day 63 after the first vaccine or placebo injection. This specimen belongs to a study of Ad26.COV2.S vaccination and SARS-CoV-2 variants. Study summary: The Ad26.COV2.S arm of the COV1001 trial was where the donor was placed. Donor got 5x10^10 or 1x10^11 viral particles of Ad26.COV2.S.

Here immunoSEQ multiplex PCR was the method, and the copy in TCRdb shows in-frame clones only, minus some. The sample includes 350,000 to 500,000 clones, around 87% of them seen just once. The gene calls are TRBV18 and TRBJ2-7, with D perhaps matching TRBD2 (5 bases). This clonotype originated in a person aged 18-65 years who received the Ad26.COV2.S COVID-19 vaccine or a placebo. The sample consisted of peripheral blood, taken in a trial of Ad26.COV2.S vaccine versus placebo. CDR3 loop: CASSPGTRREQYF. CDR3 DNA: TGTGCCAGCTCACCTGGAACAAGGAGGGAGCAGTACTTC.